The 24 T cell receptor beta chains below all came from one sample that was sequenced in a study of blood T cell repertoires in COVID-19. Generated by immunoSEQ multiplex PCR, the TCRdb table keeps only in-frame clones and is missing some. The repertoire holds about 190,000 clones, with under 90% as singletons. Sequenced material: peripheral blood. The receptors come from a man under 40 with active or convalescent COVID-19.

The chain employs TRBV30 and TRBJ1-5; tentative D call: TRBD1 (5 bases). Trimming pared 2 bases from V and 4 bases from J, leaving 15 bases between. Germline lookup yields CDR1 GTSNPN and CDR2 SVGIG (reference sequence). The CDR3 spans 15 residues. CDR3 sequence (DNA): TGTGCCTGGAGTATGATAGAAAGGACAAATCAGCCCCAGCATTTT. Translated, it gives CAWSMIERTNQPQHF.

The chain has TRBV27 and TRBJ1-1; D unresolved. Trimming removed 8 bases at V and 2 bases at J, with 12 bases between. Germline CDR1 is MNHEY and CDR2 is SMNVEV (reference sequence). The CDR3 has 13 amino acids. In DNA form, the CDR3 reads TGTGCCAGCTCGGGAGCCCCTAACACTGAAGCTTTCTTT. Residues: CASSGAPNTEAFF.

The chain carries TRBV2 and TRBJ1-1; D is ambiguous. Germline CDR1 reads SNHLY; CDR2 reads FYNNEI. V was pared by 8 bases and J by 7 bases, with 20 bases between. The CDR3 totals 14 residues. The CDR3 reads CASLLASVNGEAFF. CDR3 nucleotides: TGTGCCAGCCTCCTCGCGTCGGTGAACGGTGAAGCTTTCTTT. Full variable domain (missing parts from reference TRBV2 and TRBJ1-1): EPEVTQTPSHQVTQMGQEVILRCVPISNHLYFYWYRQILGQKVEFLVSFYNNEISEKSEIFDDQFSVERPDGSNFTLKIRSTKLEDSAMYFCASLLASVNGEAFFGQGTRLTVV.

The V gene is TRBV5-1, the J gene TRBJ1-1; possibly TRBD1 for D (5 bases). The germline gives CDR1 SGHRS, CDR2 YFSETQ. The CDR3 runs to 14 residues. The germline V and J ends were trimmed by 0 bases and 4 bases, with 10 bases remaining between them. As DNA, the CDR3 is TGCGCCAGCAGCTTGGAGGTGGGGGGCACTGAAGCTTTCTTT. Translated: CASSLEVGGTEAFF.

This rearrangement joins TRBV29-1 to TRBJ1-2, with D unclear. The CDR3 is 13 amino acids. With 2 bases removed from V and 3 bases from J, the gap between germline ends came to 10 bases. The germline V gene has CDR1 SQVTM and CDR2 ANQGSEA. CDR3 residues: CSVEWQADYGYTF. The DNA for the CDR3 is TGCAGCGTTGAATGGCAGGCAGACTATGGCTACACCTTC. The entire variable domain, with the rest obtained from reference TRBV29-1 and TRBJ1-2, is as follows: SAVISQKPSRDICQRGTSLTIQCQVDSQVTMMFWYRQQPGQSLTLIATANQGSEATYESGFVIDKFPISRPNLTFSTLTVSNMSPEDSSIYLCSVEWQADYGYTFGSGTRLTVV.

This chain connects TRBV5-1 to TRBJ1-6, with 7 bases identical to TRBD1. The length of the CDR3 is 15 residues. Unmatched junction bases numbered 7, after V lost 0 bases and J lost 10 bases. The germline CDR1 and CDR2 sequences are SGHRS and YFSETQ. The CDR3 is CASSLATGKESPLHF. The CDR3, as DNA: TGCGCCAGCAGCTTGGCGACAGGGAAGGAATCACCCCTCCACTTT.

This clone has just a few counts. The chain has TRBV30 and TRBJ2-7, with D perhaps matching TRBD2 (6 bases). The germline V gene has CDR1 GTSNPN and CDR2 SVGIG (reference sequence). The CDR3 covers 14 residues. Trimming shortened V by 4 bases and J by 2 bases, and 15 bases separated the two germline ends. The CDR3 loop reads CAWIDGGRTYEQYF. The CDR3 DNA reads TGTGCCTGGATAGACGGGGGAAGGACCTACGAGCAGTACTTC.

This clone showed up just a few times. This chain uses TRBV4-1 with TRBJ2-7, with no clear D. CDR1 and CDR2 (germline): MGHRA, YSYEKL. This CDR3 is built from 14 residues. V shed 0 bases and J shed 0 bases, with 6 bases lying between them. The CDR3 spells CASSQDPGSYEQYF. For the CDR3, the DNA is TGCGCCAGCAGCCAAGATCCCGGCTCCTACGAGCAGTACTTC.

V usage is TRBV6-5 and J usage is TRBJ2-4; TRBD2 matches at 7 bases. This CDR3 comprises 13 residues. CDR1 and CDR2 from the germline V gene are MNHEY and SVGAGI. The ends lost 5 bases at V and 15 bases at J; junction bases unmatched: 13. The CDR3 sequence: CASSPRGAGPRYF. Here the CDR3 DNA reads TGTGCCAGCAGTCCCCGGGGAGCGGGGCCTCGGTACTTC.

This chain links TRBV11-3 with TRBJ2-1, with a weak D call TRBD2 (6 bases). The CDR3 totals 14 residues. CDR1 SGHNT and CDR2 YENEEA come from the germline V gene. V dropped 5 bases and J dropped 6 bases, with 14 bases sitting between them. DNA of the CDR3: TGTGCCAGCAGCAGAATGGAGGGGAGCAATGAGCAGTTCTTC. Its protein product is CASSRMEGSNEQFF.

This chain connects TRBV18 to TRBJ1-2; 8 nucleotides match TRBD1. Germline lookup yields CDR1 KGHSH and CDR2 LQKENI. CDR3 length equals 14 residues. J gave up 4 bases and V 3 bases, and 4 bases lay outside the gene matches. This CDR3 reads CASSPSGTGYGYTF. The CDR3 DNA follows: TGTGCCAGCTCACCCTCCGGGACAGGCTATGGCTACACCTTC.

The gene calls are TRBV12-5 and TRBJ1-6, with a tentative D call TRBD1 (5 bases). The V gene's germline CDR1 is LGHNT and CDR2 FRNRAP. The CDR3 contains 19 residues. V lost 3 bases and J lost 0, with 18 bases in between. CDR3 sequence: CASGLLGGAQGSYNSPLHF. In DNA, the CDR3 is TGTGCTAGTGGTTTATTGGGTGGGGCCCAGGGCTCCTATAATTCACCCCTCCACTTT.

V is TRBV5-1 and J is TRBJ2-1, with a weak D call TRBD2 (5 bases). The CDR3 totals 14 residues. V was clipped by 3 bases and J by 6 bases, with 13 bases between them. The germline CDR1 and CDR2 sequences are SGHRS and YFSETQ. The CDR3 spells CASSSDGGGNEQFF. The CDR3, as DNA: TGCGCCAGCAGCTCAGACGGTGGAGGCAATGAGCAGTTCTTC.

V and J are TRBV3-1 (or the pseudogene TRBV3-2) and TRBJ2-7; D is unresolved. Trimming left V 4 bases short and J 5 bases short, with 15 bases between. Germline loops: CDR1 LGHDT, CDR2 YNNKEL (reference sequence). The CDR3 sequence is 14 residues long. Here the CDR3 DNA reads TGTGCCAGCAGCCGAACGTCGAGATTCCACGAGCAGTACTTC. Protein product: CASSRTSRFHEQYF.

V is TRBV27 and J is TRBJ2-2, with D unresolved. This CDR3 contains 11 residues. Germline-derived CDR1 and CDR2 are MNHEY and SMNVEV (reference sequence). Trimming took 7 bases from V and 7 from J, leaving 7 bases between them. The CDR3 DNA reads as TGTGCCAGCAATCGAGGCGGGGAGCTGTTTTTT. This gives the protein CASNRGGELFF.

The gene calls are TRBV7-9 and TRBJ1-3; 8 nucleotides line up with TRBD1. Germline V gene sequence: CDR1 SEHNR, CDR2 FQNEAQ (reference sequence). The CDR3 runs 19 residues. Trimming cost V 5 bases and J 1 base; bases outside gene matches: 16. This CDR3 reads CASSPPLPVGQGSGNTIYF. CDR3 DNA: TGTGCCAGCAGCCCCCCGTTGCCCGTTGGACAGGGTTCTGGAAACACCATATATTTT.

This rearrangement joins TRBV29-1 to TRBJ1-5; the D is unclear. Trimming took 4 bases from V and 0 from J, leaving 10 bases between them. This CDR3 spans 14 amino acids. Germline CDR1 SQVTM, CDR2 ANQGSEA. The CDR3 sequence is CSVADGSSNQPQHF. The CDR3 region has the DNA TGCAGCGTTGCCGACGGGAGTAGCAATCAGCCCCAGCATTTT. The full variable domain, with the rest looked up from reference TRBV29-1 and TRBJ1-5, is SAVISQKPSRDICQRGTSLTIQCQVDSQVTMMFWYRQQPGQSLTLIATANQGSEATYESGFVIDKFPISRPNLTFSTLTVSNMSPEDSSIYLCSVADGSSNQPQHFGDGTRLSIL.

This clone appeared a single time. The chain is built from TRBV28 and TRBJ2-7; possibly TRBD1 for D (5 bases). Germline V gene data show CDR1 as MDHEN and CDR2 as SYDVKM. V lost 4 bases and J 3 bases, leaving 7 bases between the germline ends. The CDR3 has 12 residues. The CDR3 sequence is CASSSGFYEQYV. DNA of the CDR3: TGTGCCAGCAGTTCAGGGTTCTACGAGCAGTACGTC.

The CDR3 here is CASRRTGPNTEAFF. Here the CDR3 DNA reads TGTGCCAGCAGGCGGACAGGCCCGAACACTGAAGCTTTCTTT. The chain employs TRBV6-5 and TRBJ1-1, with TRBD1 matching 7 bases. The V and J ends lost 6 bases and 1 base, in that order; junction bases with no gene match: 5. The length of the CDR3 is 14 residues. Germline V CDR1 and CDR2: MNHEY, SVGAGI.

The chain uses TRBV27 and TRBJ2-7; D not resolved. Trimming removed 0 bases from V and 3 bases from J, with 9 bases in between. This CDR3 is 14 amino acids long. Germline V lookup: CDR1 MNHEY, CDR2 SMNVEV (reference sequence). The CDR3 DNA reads TGTGCCAGCAGTTTATCGTCACAGTTCTACGAGCAGTACTTC. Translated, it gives CASSLSSQFYEQYF.

CDR3 sequence: CASSIRALYNEKLFF. The CDR3 DNA is TGTGCCAGTAGTATCAGGGCACTGTATAATGAAAAACTGTTTTTT. The chain carries TRBV19 and TRBJ1-4; possibly TRBD1 for D (5 bases). CDR3 size: 15 residues. V shed 3 bases and J shed 4 bases, with 12 bases lying between them. Germline CDR1 and CDR2: LNHDA and SQIVND (reference sequence).

For the CDR3, the DNA is TGTGCCAGCAGCCGACAGGGGTCGGCCGAGCAGTACTTC. Protein sequence: CASSRQGSAEQYF. This chain joins TRBV12-3 or TRBV12-4 and TRBJ2-7, with TRBD1 matching over 8 bases. Unmatched junction bases numbered 7, after V lost 6 bases and J lost 6 bases. The length of the CDR3 is 13 residues.

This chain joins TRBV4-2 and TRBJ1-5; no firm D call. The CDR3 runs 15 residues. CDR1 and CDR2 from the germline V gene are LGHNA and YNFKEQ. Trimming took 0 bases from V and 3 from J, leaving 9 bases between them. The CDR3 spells CASSQDPSVNQPQHF. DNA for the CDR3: TGTGCCAGCAGCCAAGATCCCTCCGTCAATCAGCCCCAGCATTTT.

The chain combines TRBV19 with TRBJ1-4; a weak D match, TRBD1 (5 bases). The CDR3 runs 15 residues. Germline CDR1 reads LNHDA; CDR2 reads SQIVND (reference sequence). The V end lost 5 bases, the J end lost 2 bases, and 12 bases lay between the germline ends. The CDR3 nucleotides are TGTGCCAGTAGTCCTCAGGGAGGCACTAATGAAAAACTGTTTTTT. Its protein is CASSPQGGTNEKLFF.